One and the same sample provided the 5 T cell receptor beta chains below, sequenced in a study of blood T cell repertoires in COVID-19. Profiled with immunoSEQ multiplex PCR; TCRdb holds only in-frame clones, not every one. The sample holds some 70,000 clones, about 80% seen once. The sample comprised peripheral blood. The receptors stem from a man aged 55-75 years with acute or convalescent COVID-19.

With regard to this clone: Other DNA variants within this sample encode the same CDR3. The rearrangement joins TRBV19 to TRBJ1-5; TRBD1 might be the D (5 bases). This CDR3 is built from 12 residues. Per germline, CDR1 LNHDA and CDR2 SQIVND (reference sequence). Trimming cost V 9 bases and J 1 base, with 7 bases left between them. Written as DNA, the CDR3 is TGTGCCAGCCGACAGAGCAATCAGCCCCAGCATTTT. Amino acids: CASRQSNQPQHF.

This chain joins TRBV14 and TRBJ2-1, with a possible D match to TRBD2 (6 bases). The germline V and J ends were trimmed by 1 base and 1 base, with 8 bases remaining between them. The CDR3 contains 15 residues. Germline lookup yields CDR1 SGHDN and CDR2 FVKESK. The CDR3 sequence is CASSQGGTSYNEQFF. Here the CDR3 DNA reads TGTGCCAGCAGCCAAGGAGGGACTTCCTACAATGAGCAGTTCTTC.

The CDR3 protein is CASSQDRRRSTPYTEAFF. CDR3 bases: TGTGCCAGCAGCCAAGATCGAAGACGGAGTACTCCGTACACTGAAGCTTTCTTT. The rearrangement joins TRBV3-1 (or the pseudogene TRBV3-2) to TRBJ1-1; D gene unclear. CDR1 LGHDT and CDR2 YNNKEL come from the germline V gene (reference sequence). The V end was cut by 0 bases, the J end by 3 bases, with 20 bases between. The CDR3 has 18 residues.

The table lists this clone with a count of one. Other DNA sequences in this sample translate to the same CDR3. The chain employs TRBV7-2 and TRBJ2-1; tentatively, D is TRBD1 (6 bases). V lost 5 bases to trimming and J lost 4 bases, with 12 bases between them. The CDR3 is 14 residues long. Looked up from germline, CDR1 is SGHTA and CDR2 is FQGNSA. The CDR3 loop is CASSPRDRYNEQFF. The CDR3 bases are TGTGCCAGCAGCCCGAGAGACAGGTACAATGAGCAGTTCTTC.

This chain connects TRBV5-4 to TRBJ1-6; D gene unclear. CDR3 length equals 15 residues. The germline gives CDR1 SGHNT, CDR2 YYREEE (reference sequence). With 2 bases removed from V and 8 bases from J, the gap between germline ends came to 14 bases. The CDR3 region has the DNA TGTGCCAGCAGCTTAGGGAAAGGAGGTGATTCACCCCTCCACTTT. It encodes CASSLGKGGDSPLHF.